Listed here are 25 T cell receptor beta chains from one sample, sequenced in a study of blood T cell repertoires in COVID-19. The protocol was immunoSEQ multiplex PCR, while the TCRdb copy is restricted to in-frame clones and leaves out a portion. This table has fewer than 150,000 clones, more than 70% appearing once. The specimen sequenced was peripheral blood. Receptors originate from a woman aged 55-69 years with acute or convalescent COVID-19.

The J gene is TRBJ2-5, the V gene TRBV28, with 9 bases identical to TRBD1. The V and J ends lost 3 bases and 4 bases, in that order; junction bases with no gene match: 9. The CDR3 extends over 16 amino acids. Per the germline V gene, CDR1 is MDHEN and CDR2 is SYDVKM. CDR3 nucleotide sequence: TGTGCCAGCAGTTTTAACAGGGGGCCCGGTAGAGAGACCCAGTACTTC. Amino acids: CASSFNRGPGRETQYF.

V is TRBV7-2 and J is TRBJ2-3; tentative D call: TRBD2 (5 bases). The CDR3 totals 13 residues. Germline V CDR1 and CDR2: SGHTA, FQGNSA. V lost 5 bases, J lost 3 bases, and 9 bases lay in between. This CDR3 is CASSLGSTDTQYF. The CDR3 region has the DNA TGTGCCAGCAGCCTAGGGAGTACAGATACGCAGTATTTT. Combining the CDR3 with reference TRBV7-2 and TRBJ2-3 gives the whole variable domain GAGVSQSPSNKVTEKGKDVELRCDPISGHTALYWYRQSLGQGLEFLIYFQGNSAPDKSGLPSDRFSAERTGGSVSTLTIQRTQQEDSAVYLCASSLGSTDTQYFGPGTRLTVL.

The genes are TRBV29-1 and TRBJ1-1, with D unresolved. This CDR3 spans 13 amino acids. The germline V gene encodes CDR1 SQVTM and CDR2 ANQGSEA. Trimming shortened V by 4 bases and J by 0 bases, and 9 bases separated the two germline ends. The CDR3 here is CSVAQVLNTEAFF. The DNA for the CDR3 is TGCAGCGTTGCGCAGGTGTTGAACACTGAAGCTTTCTTT.

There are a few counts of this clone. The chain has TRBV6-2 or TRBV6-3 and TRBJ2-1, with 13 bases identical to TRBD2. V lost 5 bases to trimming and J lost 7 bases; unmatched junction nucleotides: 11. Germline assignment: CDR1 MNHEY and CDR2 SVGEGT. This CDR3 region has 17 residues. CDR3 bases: TGTGCCAGCAGTGAGGAGGTACTAGCGGGAGGGGGTAATGAGCAGTTCTTC. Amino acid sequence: CASSEEVLAGGGNEQFF.

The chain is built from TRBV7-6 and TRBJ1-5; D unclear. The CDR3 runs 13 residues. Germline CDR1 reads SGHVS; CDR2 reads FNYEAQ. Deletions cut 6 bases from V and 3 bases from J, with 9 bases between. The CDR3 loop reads CASSQWLNQPQHF. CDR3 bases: TGTGCCAGCAGTCAATGGCTCAATCAGCCCCAGCATTTT.

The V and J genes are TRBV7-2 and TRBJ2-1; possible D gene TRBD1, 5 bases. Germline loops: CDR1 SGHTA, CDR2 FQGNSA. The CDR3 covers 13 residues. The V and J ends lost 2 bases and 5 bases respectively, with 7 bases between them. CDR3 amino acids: CASSLTTDNEQFF. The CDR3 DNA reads TGTGCCAGCAGCTTAACGACAGACAATGAGCAGTTCTTC.

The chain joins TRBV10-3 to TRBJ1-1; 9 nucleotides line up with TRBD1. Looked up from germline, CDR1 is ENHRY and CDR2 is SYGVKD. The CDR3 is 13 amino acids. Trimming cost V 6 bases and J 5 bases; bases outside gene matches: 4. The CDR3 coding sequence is TGTGCCATCAGGGGGGACAGGGAGACTGAAGCTTTCTTT. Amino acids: CAIRGDRETEAFF.

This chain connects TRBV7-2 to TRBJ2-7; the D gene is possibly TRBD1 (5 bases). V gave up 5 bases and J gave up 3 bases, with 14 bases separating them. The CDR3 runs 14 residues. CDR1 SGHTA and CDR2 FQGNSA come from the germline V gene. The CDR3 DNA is TGTGCCAGCAGCCAGAAAGGGGCGGACTACGAGCAGTACTTC. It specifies CASSQKGADYEQYF.

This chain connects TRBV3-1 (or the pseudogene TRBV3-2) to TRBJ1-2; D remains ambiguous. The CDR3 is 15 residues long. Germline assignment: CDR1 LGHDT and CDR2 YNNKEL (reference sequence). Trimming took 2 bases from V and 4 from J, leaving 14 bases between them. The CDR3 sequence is CASSQYSLPSYGYTF. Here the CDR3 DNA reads TGTGCCAGCAGCCAATACAGCCTCCCCTCCTATGGCTACACCTTC.

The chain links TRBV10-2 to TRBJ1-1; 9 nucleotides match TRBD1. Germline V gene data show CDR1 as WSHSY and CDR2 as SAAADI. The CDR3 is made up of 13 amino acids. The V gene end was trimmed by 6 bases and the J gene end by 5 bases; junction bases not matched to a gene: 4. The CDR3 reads CASSVDRGTEAFF. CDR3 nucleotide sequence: TGCGCCAGCAGCGTCGACAGGGGGACTGAAGCTTTCTTT.

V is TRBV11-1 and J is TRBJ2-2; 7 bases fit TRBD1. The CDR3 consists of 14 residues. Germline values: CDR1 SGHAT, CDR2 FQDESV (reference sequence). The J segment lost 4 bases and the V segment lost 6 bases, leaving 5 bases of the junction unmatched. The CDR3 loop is CASRQGSRTGELFF. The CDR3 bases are TGTGCCAGCAGACAGGGGTCCCGCACCGGGGAGCTGTTTTTT.

CDR3 residues: CASSTRLVGKYNEQFF. The CDR3 nucleotides read TGCGCCAGCAGCACTCGACTAGTAGGGAAGTACAATGAGCAGTTCTTC. This chain connects TRBV4-1 to TRBJ2-1, with a tentative D call TRBD2 (6 bases). CDR3 length: 16 amino acids. Trimming took off 5 bases at V and 4 bases at J, with 18 bases between the two ends. From germline, CDR1 is MGHRA and CDR2 YSYEKL.

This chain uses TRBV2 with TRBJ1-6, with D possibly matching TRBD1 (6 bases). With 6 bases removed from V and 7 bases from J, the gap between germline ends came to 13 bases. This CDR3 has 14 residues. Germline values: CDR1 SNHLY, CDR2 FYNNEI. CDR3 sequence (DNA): TGTGCCAGCAGCCCGAGGACAGCGAATTCACCCCTCCACTTT. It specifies CASSPRTANSPLHF.

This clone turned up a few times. The CDR3 DNA reads TGTGCCAGCAGCCTTCGGACACCCAATCAGCCCCAGCATTTT. As protein: CASSLRTPNQPQHF. V is TRBV6-5 and J is TRBJ1-5; possibly TRBD1 for D (5 bases). Germline CDR1 reads MNHEY; CDR2 reads SVGAGI. V lost 6 bases and J 3 bases, leaving 12 bases between the germline ends. This CDR3 spans 14 amino acids.

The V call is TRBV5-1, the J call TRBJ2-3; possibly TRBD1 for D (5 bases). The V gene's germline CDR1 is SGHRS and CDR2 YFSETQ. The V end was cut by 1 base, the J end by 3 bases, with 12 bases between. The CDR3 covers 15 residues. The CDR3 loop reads CASSLSRGLTDTQYF. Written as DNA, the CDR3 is TGCGCCAGCAGCTTGAGTAGGGGCCTGACAGATACGCAGTATTTT. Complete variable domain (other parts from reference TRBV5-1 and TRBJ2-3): KAGVTQTPRYLIKTRGQQVTLSCSPISGHRSVSWYQQTPGQGLQFLFEYFSETQRNKGNFPGRFSGRQFSNSRSEMNVSTLELGDSALYLCASSLSRGLTDTQYFGPGTRLTVL.

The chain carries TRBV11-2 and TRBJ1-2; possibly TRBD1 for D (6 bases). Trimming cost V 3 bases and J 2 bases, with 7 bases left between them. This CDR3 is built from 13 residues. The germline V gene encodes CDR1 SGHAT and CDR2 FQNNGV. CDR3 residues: CASSFTGNYGYTF. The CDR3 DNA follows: TGTGCCAGCAGCTTTACAGGGAACTATGGCTACACCTTC.

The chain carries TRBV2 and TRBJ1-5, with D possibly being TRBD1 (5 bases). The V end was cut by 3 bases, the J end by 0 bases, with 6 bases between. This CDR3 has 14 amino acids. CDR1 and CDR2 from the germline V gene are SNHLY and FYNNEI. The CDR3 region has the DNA TGTGCCAGCAGTGACGGGGGTAGCAATCAGCCCCAGCATTTT. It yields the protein CASSDGGSNQPQHF.

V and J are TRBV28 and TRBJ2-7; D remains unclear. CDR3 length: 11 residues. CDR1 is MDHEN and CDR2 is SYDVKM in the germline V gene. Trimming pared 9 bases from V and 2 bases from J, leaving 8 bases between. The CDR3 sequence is CASGETYEQYV. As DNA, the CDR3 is TGTGCCAGTGGAGAAACCTACGAGCAGTACGTC.

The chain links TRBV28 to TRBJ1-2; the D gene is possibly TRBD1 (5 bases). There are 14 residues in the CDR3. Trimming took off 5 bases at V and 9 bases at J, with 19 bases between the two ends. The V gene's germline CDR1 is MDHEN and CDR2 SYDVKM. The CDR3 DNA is TGTGCCAGCAGTCCCCAGACAGATACAAGCAGCTACACCTTC. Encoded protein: CASSPQTDTSSYTF.

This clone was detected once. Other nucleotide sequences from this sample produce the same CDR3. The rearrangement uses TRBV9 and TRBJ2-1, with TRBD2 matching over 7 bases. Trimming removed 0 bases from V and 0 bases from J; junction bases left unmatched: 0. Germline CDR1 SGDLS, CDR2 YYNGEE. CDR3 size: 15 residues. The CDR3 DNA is TGTGCCAGCAGCGTAGCGGGAGGCTCCTACAATGAGCAGTTCTTC. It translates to CASSVAGGSYNEQFF.

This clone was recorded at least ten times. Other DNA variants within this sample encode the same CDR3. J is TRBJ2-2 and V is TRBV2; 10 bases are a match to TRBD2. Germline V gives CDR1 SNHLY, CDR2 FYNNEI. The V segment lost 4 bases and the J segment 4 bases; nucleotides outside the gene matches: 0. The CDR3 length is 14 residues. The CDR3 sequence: CASSGLAGTGELFF. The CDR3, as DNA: TGTGCCAGCAGTGGACTAGCGGGCACCGGGGAGCTGTTTTTT. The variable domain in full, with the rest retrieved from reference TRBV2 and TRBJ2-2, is EPEVTQTPSHQVTQMGQEVILRCVPISNHLYFYWYRQILGQKVEFLVSFYNNEISEKSEIFDDQFSVERPDGSNFTLKIRSTKLEDSAMYFCASSGLAGTGELFFGEGSRLTVL.

Here the CDR3 DNA reads TGCGCCAGCACTCCGCAGCAGGGTAGTAATACGCAGTATTTT. As protein: CASTPQQGSNTQYF. The gene calls are TRBV5-1 and TRBJ2-3; maybe TRBD1 (5 bases). The CDR3 totals 14 residues. V shed 6 bases and J shed 7 bases, with 18 bases lying between them. Germline V gives CDR1 SGHRS, CDR2 YFSETQ.

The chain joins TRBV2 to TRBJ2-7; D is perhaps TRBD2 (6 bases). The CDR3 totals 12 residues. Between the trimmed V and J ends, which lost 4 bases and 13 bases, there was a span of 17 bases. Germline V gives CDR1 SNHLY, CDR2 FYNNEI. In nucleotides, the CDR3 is TGTGCCAGCAGTGCGGGATTAGGAGGGAATTACGTC. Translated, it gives CASSAGLGGNYV.

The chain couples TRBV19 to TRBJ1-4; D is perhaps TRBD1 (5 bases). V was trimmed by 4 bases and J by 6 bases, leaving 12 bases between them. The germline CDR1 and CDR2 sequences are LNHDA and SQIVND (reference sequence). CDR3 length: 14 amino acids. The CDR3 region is CASSTGLGDEKLFF. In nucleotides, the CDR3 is TGTGCCAGTAGTACGGGACTGGGCGATGAAAAACTGTTTTTT.

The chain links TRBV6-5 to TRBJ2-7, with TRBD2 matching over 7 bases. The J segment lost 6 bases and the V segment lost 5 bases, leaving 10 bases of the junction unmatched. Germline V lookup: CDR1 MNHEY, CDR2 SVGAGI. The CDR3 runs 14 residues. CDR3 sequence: CASSRTSQVGEQYF. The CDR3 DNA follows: TGTGCCAGCAGTAGGACTAGTCAAGTTGGCGAGCAGTACTTC.